The clone carrying this TCR beta chain has ten or more counts. Its antigen is still unknown. The record originates from a study of tumor-infiltrating lymphocytes in primary liver carcinoma. Whole-study context: Patients included men and women of 30 to 69 years. Tumor lesions were T1-T3 N0M0 and spanned about 4.2 to 11 cm. General study points: A significantly higher top-250-clone fraction was found in tumors than in blood (p = 0.039).

J was trimmed by 2 bases and V by 6 bases; bases with no gene match: 7. CDR3 length equals 15 residues. Germline-derived CDR1 and CDR2 are MNHEY and SVGEGT. The input was 400 to 500 ng total RNA; TCR beta cDNA was made from it with a constant-region primer. Sequencing libraries for TCR beta derived from three nested multiplex PCR rounds that used slightly modified ARM-PCR. PCR rounds one and two used TRBV1-TRBV30 forward primers with a C-beta reverse primer for about 9 cycles each. From the multiplex PCR reads, TCRdb called clonotypes with MiXCR, one entry per CDR3 protein. The table records 300,000 to 350,000 distinct CDR3 sequences, around three fifths of them present only once. The blood RNA (from unsorted whole blood) was obtained, and germline DNA was also extracted. Every patient had chronic HBV infection and was treatment-naive.

The TCR sequence derives from a man in his forties with primary liver carcinoma and hepatitis B virus infection. Sequencing input: peripheral blood. The chain couples TRBV6-2 or TRBV6-3 to TRBJ1-5, with 7 bases lining up with TRBD1. The CDR3 loop is CASRPTGVGNQPQHF. The CDR3 bases are TGTGCCAGCAGGCCTACAGGGGTGGGCAATCAGCCCCAGCATTTT.